This TCR beta chain is from a study of CXCR3-negative and CXCR3-positive naive CD8 T cells (dated by TCRdb to the late 2010s). In the study overall: In total, some 140 million TRB reads were obtained, or roughly 1.5 +/- 0.3 million reads per library. Diversity and physicochemical repertoire analyses covered roughly eleven donors pooled from two independent experiments. Naive subsets from 5 or 6 donors and memory cells from 3 donors were included in the TRBV-TRBJ cluster analysis. Points the paper makes about the study in general: Both naive subsets had comparably high repertoire diversity, while memory CD8+ T cells had much lower repertoire diversity. Compared with CXCR3-negative naive cells, CXCR3-positive naive cells had TRB CDR3s with higher hydrophobicity (lower Kidera factor 4), lower energy, and higher strength and volume indices. Within the same donor, TRBV-TRBJ usage looked similar between naive CXCR3-negative and CXCR3-positive cells, but memory cells had distinct patterns. CXCR3 expression partially decreased after cryopreservation, so most assays used freshly isolated PBMCs. Because surface CD5, which is linked to self-reactivity in mice, was comparable between the naive subsets, TCR interaction strength was also inferred from the physicochemical properties of TRB CDR3s.

From the germline V gene, CDR1 is MDHEN and CDR2 is SYDVKM. Including cysteine and phenylalanine, the CDR3 has 18 amino acids. The coding DNA is unavailable. Notes on this clonotype: What this receptor recognizes is not known.

For each CD8+ T cell subset, flow sorting was done in triplicate, and 310,000 or so cells per subset went directly into RLT lysis buffer. Naive CD8+ T cells were defined stringently as CD45RO-CCR7+CD27+CD95- to exclude memory contaminants. Using standard density gradient centrifugation, peripheral blood mononuclear cells were isolated from buffy coats. Naive CXCR3-negative and CXCR3-positive CD8+ T cells were flow-sorted using a FACSAria III. Total RNA was extracted from sorted cells using an RNeasy Mini Kit. The data were produced on a NextSeq 550. The Human TCR Profiling Kit (MiLaboratory) was used to prepare UMI-labeled 5' RACE TRB cDNA libraries. cDNA synthesis used the entire amount of extracted RNA, and PCR amplification then used the entire amount of cDNA produced. The libraries were made side by side, with each library going through the same number of PCR cycles. In the original analysis: MIGEC and MiXCR extracted about 53,000 +/- 10,000 unique UMI-labeled TRB cDNA molecules per library, requiring at least two reads per UMI. On average, each library contained approximately 40,000 +/- 10,000 functional in-frame TRB CDR3 nucleotide clonotypes without stop codons. After each sample was downsampled to 5000 UMI-labeled TRB molecules, VDJtools was used to calculate diversity metrics such as normalized Shannon-Wiener and Chao1. VDJtools computed clonotype-size-weighted physicochemical properties of the central five CDR3 residues: interaction energy, strength, volume and Kidera factor 4. TCRdb reprocessed the raw reads; every CDR3 protein sequence is a single record, and DNA is not supplied. TCRdb, rather than the study authors, made the V and J calls. The sample's table covers 140,000 to 150,000 distinct CDR3 sequences. The ten largest clones capture around 0.28% of the sample.

The chain is made from TRBV28 and TRBJ2-1. Sequencing input: naive CXCR3+ CD8+ T cells from blood. Interpreted using the paper, the cell subset or site label stands for: CD45RO-CCR7+CD27+CD95- naive CD8+ T cells expressing CXCR3 (TNR3+). This receptor was obtained from a human donor in good health. Some clones in this sample may be carry-over from other donors' samples. The CDR3 loop reads CASTPATPSDSSYNEQFF.